What follows is one TCR beta chain and its context. Its specificity is not known. The data originate from a study of blood T cells in healthy people across ages. Study results and caveats: Roughly linearly, TCR beta diversity per million T cells fell as age increased. Long-lived donors exceeded aged donors in naive CD4+ cells and diversity.

CDR1 is SQVTM, CDR2 ANQGSEA, per germline. The CDR3 extends over 12 amino acids. With V trimmed by 8 bases and J by 4 bases, 6 bases remained unmatched. PCR was performed a second time for roughly 7 to 11 cycles using a sample-barcoded 5' primer and a J-beta primer mix. The template-switch adaptor was a 5' adaptor with 12 random nucleotides. It tagged each cDNA molecule. MiXCR, run by TCRdb on the 5' RACE reads, gives a single entry per CDR3 protein. This sample has hundreds of thousands of distinct CDR3 sequences, with over 45% found just once. This TCR derives from a woman in her sixties or seventies in good health. The V and J genes are TRBV29-1 and TRBJ2-3, with TRBD2 matching 7 bases. Sequenced: blood. The CDR3 sequence: CSWGGSADTQYF. CDR3 in DNA: TGCAGCTGGGGCGGGAGCGCAGATACGCAGTATTTT.